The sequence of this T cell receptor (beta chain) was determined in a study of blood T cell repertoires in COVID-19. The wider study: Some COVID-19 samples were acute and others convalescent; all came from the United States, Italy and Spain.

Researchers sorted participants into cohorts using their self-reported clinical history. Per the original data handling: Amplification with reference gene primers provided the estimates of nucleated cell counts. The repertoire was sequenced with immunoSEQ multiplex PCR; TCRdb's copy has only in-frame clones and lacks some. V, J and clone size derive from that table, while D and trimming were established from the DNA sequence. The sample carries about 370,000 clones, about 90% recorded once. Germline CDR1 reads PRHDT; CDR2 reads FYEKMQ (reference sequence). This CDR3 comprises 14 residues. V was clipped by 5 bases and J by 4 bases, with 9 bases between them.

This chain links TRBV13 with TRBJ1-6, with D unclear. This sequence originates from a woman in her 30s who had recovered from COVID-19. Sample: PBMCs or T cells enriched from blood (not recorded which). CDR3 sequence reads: CASSLRSYNSPLHF. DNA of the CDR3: TGTGCCAGCAGCCTAAGATCTTATAATTCACCCCTCCACTTT.